The sequence of this TCR beta chain was determined in a study of shared clonotypes between healthy human individuals. Study-level information: The donor group consisted of two women and three men, aged 18 to 49. Three CD4 naive, three CD4 memory, two CD8 naive and one CD8 memory plate were used per donor. Study results and caveats: How much donors shared clonotypes was expected to be affected by sequencing depth.

Memory CD4+ cells were the fraction left after CD45RA+ naive selection. This table comes from immunoSEQ multiplex PCR, and its TCRdb copy is limited to in-frame clones, with some not included. The sample includes 700,000 or so clones, about three quarters seen only once; the top ten take around 2%. This clone has more than one count but fewer than ten. The antigen remains unidentified. The receptor was isolated from a woman aged 25 to 39 in good health. Sequencing was done on a sample of memory CD4+ T cells sorted from blood. Indicated subset: CD45RA-negative fraction.

CDR3 loop: CASRQSSGNTIYF. In DNA form, the CDR3 reads TGTGCCAGCAGACAGAGCTCTGGAAACACCATATATTTT. The V gene is TRBV14, the J gene TRBJ1-3, with D uncertain. CDR3 length: 13 residues. Germline loops: CDR1 SGHDN, CDR2 FVKESK. V was clipped by 6 bases and J by 0 bases, with 6 bases between them.